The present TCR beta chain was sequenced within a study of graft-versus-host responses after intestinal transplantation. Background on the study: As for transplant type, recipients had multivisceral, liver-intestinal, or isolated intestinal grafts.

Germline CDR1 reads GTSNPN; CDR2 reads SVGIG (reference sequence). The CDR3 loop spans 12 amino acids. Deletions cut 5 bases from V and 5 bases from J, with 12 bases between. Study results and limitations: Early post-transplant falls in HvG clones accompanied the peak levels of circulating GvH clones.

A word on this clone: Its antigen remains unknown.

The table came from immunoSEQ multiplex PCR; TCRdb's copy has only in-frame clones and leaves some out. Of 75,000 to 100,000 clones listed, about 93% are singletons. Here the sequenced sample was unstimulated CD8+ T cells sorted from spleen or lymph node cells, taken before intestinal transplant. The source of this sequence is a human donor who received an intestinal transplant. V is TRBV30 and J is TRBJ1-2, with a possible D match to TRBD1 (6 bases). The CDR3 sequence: CAWYGGAYGYTF. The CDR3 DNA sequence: TGTGCCTGGTATGGGGGGGCGTATGGCTACACCTTC.